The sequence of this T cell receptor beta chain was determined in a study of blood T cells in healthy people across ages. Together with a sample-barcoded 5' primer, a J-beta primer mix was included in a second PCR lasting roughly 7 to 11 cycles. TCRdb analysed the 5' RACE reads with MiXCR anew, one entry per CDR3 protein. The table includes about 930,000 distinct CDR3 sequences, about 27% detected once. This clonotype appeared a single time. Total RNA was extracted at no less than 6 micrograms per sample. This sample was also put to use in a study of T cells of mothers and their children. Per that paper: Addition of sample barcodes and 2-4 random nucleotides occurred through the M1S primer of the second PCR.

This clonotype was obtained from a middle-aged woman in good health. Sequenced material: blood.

CDR3 DNA: TGTGCCAGCAGCTTACCAAGGGGTCCGCATGAGCAGTTCTTC. This codes for CASSLPRGPHEQFF. The chain combines TRBV11-2 with TRBJ2-1; TRBD1 is a possible D gene (5 bases). The germline V gene has CDR1 SGHAT and CDR2 FQNNGV. The V end was cut by 2 bases, the J end by 8 bases, with 13 bases between. This CDR3 spans 14 amino acids.